This paragraph covers one TCR beta chain sequence. Trimming cost V 4 bases and J 4 bases, with 13 bases left between them. The CDR3 consists of 14 residues. CDR1 is LNHDA and CDR2 is SQIVND in the germline V gene (reference sequence). These data come from a study of blood T cell repertoires in COVID-19. Study summary: Specimens from acute and convalescent COVID-19 originated in the United States, Italy and Spain.

How the authors handled the data: Estimation of nucleated cell counts was performed using reference gene primer amplification. Method: immunoSEQ multiplex PCR; TCRdb's copy keeps in-frame clones and lacks some. The V and J calls and clone size were taken over from that table, and D and trimming were inferred from the DNA. The repertoire holds roughly 150,000 clones, with over 75% as singletons. The TCR sequence derives from a man in his forties or fifties with acute or convalescent COVID-19. Sequenced material: peripheral blood. V usage is TRBV19 and J usage is TRBJ2-5, with TRBD1 as a possible D gene (6 bases). This chain's CDR3 is CASSTSQGRETQYF. CDR3 in DNA: TGTGCCAGTAGTACCTCACAGGGACGAGAGACCCAGTACTTC.